The rows below give T cell receptor beta chains drawn from one sample of a study of CD4 T cells in relation to SARS-CoV-2 and coronaviruses. Data came from immunoSEQ multiplex PCR; TCRdb stores just in-frame clones and leaves some out. The profile shows 20,000 or so clones, around 78% of them singletons. Antigens of these TCRs are unknown. Sequencing was carried out using CD4+ T cells from PBMCs, cultured in vitro. These receptors all come from a human donor in good health. Both conserved end residues are part of each CDR3. The D gene is left open where the match is weak. Only part of the rows carry a size: once, few, many, or a class if the clone is expanded.

D | J | V | size | CDR3 | DNA
- | TRBJ2-7 | TRBV29-1 | - | CSVAGGMGGGTYEQYF | TGCAGCGTCGCCGGGGGAATGGGGGGAGGCACCTACGAGCAGTACTTC
- | TRBJ1-2 | TRBV24-1 | - | CATSLGGVDGYTF | TGTGCCACCAGCCTAGGGGGGGTCGATGGCTACACCTTC
TRBD1 | TRBJ1-1 | TRBV7-9 | - | CASSATGGTEAFF | TGTGCCAGCAGCGCTACAGGGGGTACTGAAGCTTTCTTT
- | TRBJ1-1 | TRBV7-9 | - | CASSLDPGATEAFF | TGTGCCAGCAGCTTAGATCCGGGAGCCACTGAAGCTTTCTTT
- | TRBJ1-3 | TRBV10-1 | - | CASQQFSGNTIYF | TGCGCCAGTCAACAGTTCTCTGGAAACACCATATATTTT
- | TRBJ2-1 | TRBV7-9 | - | CASSPGGDYNEQFF | TGTGCCAGCAGCCCAGGGGGGGACTACAATGAGCAGTTCTTC
TRBD1 | TRBJ2-3 | TRBV18 | - | CASSPDRDTDTQYF | TGTGCCAGCTCACCGGACAGGGACACAGATACGCAGTATTTT
- | TRBJ2-7 | TRBV27 | - | CASRSKLSGRGQGEQYF | TGTGCCAGCAGATCAAAACTAAGCGGGAGAGGACAGGGCGAGCAGTACTTC
- | TRBJ2-3 | TRBV11-3 | - | CASSLGAGRTDTQYF | TGTGCCAGCAGCTTAGGGGCGGGACGCACAGATACGCAGTATTTT
- | TRBJ1-6 | TRBV28 | few | CASSSGRWSPLHF | TGTGCCAGCAGTTCGGGACGTTGGTCACCCCTCCACTTT
TRBD2 | TRBJ2-5 | TRBV9 | - | CASSLGRLAETQYF | TGTGCCAGCAGCCTCGGACGACTAGCAGAGACCCAGTACTTC
TRBD1 | TRBJ1-5 | TRBV18 | - | CASSLRSPRQGNQPQHF | TGTGCCAGCTCACTCCGGAGCCCCCGACAGGGGAATCAGCCCCAGCATTTT
- | TRBJ2-1 | TRBV5-3 | few | CARSYTRPTNRDNEQFF | TGTGCCAGAAGCTACACAAGACCGACTAATCGGGACAATGAGCAGTTCTTC
TRBD1 | TRBJ1-2 | TRBV11-2 | - | CASSFTGGHLLWGYTF | TGTGCCAGCAGCTTTACAGGGGGCCACCTCTTATGGGGCTACACCTTC
- | TRBJ2-1 | TRBV12-2 | - | CASRPKPPSEGPYNEQFF | TGTGCAAGTCGCCCTAAACCTCCATCGGAGGGGCCCTACAATGAGCAGTTCTTC